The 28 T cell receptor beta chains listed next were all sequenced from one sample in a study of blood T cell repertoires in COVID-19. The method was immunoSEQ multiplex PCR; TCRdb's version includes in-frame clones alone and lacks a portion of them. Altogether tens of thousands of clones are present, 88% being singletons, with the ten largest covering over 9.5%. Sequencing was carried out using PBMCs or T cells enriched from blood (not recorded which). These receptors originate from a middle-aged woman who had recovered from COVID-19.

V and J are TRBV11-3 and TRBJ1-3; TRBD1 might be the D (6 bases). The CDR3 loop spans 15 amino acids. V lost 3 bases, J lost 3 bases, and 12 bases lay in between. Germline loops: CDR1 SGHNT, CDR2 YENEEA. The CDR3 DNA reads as TGTGCCAGCAGCTTTCGAGGGGGTTTTGGAAACACCATATATTTT. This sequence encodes CASSFRGGFGNTIYF.

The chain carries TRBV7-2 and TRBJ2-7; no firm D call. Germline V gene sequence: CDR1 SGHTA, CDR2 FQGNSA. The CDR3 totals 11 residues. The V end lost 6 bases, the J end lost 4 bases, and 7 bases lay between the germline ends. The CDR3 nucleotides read TGTGCCAGCAGAATGAGTTACGAGCAGTACTTC. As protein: CASRMSYEQYF.

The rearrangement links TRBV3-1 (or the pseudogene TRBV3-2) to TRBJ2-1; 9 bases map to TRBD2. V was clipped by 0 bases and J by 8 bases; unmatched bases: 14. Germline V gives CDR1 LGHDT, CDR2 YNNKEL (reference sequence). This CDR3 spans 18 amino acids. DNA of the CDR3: TGTGCCAGCAGCCAAGACCTTCGGCGGGCGGGGGGGCGGCATGAGCAGTTCTTC. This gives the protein CASSQDLRRAGGRHEQFF.

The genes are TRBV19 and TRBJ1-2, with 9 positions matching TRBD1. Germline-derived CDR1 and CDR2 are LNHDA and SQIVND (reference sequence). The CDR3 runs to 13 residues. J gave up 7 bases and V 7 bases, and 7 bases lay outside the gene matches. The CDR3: CASTTGGYGGYTF. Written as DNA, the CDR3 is TGTGCCAGTACCACAGGGGGCTATGGTGGCTACACCTTC.

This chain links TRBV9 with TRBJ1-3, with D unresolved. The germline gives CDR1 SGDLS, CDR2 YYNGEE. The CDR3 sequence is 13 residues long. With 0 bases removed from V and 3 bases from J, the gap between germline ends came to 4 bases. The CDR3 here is CASSVEYGNTIYF. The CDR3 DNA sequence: TGTGCCAGCAGCGTAGAATATGGAAACACCATATATTTT. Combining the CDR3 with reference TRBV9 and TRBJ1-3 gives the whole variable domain DSGVTQTPKHLITATGQRVTLRCSPRSGDLSVYWYQQSLDQGLQFLIQYYNGEERAKGNILERFSAQQFPDLHSELNLSSLELGDSALYFCASSVEYGNTIYFGEGSWLTVV.

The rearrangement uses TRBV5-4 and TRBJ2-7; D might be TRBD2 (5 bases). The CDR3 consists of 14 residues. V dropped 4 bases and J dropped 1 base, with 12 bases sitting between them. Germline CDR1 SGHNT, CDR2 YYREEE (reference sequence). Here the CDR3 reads CASSPEAVSYEQYF. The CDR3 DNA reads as TGTGCCAGCAGCCCCGAAGCGGTATCCTACGAGCAGTACTTC. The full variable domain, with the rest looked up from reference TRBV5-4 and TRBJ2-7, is ETGVTQSPTHLIKTRGQQVTLRCSSQSGHNTVSWYQQALGQGPQFIFQYYREEENGRGNFPPRFSGLQFPNYSSELNVNALELDDSALYLCASSPEAVSYEQYFGPGTRLTVT.

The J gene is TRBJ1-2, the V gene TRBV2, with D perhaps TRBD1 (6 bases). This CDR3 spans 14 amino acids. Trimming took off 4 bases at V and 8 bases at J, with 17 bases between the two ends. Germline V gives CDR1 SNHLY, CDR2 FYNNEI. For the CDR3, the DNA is TGTGCCAGCAGTGCCCTACAGGGTCCGGGCGGCTACACCTTC. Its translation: CASSALQGPGGYTF.

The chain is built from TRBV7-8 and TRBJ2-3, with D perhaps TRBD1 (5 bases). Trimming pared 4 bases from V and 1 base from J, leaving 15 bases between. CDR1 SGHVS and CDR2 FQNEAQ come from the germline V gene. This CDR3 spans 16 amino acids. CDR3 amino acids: CASSSRVGVGTDTQYF. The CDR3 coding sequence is TGTGCCAGCAGCTCAAGGGTAGGGGTCGGCACAGATACGCAGTATTTT.

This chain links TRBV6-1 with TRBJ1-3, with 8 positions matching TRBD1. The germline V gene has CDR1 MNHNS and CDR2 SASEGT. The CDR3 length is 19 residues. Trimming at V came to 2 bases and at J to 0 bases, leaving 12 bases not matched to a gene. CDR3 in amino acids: CASSERTGNLILSGNTIYF. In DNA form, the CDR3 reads TGTGCCAGCAGTGAAAGGACAGGGAACCTCATCCTCTCTGGAAACACCATATATTTT.

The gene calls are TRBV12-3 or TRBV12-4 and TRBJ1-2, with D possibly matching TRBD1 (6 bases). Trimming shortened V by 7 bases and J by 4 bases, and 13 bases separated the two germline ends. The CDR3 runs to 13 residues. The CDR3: CASTRGGAYGYTF. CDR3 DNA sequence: TGTGCCAGCACCCGAGGGGGGGCCTATGGCTACACCTTC.

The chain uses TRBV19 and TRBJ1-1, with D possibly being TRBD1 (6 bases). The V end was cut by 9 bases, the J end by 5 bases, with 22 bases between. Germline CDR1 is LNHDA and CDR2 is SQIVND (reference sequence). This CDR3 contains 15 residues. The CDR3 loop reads CARPYREGNWTEAFF. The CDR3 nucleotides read TGTGCCAGACCTTACAGGGAGGGGAATTGGACTGAAGCTTTCTTT.

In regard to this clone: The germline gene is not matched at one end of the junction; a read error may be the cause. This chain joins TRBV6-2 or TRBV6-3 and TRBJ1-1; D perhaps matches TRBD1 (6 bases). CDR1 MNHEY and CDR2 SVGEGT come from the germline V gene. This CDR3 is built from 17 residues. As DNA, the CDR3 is TGTGCCAGCACTTACGCCACCCCTACAGGGTTGGGCACTGAAGCTTTCTTT. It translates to CASTYATPTGLGTEAFF.

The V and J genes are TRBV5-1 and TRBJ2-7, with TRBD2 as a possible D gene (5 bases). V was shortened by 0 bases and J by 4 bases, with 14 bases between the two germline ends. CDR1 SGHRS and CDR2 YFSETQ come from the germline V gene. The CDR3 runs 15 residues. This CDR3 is CASSLVGERSYEQYF. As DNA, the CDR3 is TGCGCCAGCAGCTTGGTCGGGGAGCGGAGTTACGAGCAGTACTTC.

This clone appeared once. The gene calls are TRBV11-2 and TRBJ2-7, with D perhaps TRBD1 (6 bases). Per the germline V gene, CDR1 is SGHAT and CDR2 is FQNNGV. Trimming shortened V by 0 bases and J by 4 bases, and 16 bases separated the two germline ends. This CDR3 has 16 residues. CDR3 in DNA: TGTGCCAGCAGCTTAGATTTCAGGGGACCGTATTACGAGCAGTACTTC. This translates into CASSLDFRGPYYEQYF.

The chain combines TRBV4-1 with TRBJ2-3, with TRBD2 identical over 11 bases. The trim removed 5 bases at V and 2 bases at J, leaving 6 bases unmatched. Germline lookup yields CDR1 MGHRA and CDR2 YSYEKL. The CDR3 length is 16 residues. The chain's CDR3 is CASSYLTSGDTDTQYF. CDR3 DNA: TGCGCCAGCAGCTATCTGACTAGCGGGGACACAGATACGCAGTATTTT.

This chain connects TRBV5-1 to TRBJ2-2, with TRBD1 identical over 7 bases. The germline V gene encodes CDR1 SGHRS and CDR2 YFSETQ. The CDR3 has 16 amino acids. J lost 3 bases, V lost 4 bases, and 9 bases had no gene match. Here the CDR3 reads CASSIQTGSDTGELFF. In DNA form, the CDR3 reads TGCGCCAGCAGCATCCAGACAGGGTCGGACACCGGGGAGCTGTTTTTT.

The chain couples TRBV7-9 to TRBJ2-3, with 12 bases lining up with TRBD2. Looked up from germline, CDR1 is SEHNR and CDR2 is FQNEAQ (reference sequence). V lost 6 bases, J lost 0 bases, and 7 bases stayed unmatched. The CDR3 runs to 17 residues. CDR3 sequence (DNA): TGTGCCAGCAGTGGACTAGCGGGGAGACCTAGCACAGATACGCAGTATTTT. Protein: CASSGLAGRPSTDTQYF.

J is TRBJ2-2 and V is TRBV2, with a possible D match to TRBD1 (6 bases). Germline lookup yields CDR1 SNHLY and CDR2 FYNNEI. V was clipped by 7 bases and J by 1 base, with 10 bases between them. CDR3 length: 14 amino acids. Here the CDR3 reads CASMEQGNTGELFF. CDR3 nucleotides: TGTGCCAGCATGGAACAGGGGAACACCGGGGAGCTGTTTTTT.

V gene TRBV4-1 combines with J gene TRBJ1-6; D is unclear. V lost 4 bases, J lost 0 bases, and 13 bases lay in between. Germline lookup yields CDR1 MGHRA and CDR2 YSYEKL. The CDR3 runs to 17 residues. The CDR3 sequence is CASSLEIGLSYNSPLHF. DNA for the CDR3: TGCGCCAGCAGCCTCGAGATTGGTCTCTCCTATAATTCACCCCTCCACTTT.

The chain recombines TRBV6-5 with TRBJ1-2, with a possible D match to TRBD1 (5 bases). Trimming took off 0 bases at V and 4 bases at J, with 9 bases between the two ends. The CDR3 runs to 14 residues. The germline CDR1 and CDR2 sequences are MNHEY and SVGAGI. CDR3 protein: CASSYSGASYGYTF. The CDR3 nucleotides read TGTGCCAGCAGTTACTCAGGGGCCAGCTATGGCTACACCTTC.

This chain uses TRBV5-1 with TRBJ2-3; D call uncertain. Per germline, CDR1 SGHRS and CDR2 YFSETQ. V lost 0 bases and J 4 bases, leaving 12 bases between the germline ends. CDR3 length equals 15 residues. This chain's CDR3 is CASSLVRLKADTQYF. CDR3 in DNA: TGCGCCAGCAGCTTGGTGCGGTTGAAGGCAGATACGCAGTATTTT.

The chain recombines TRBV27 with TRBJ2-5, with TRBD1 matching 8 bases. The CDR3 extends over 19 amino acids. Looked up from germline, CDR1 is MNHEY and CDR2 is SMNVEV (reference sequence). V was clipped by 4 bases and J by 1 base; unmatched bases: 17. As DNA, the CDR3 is TGTGCCAGCAGTTCCGGCCGGGACAGGTTTTTTAGTACCCAAGAGACCCAGTACTTC. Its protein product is CASSSGRDRFFSTQETQYF.

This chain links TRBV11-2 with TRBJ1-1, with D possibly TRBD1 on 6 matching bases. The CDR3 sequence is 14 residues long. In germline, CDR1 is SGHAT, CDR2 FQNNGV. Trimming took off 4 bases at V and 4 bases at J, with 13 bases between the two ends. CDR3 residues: CASSSQQGITEAFF. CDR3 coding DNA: TGTGCCAGCAGCTCCCAACAGGGAATCACTGAAGCTTTCTTT.

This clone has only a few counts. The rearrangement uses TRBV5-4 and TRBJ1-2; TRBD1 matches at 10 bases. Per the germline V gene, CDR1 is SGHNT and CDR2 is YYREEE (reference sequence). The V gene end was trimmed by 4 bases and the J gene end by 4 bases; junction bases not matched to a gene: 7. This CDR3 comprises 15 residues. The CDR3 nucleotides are TGTGCCAGCAGCCTGCCCCGACAGGGGGCCTATGGCTACACCTTC. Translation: CASSLPRQGAYGYTF.

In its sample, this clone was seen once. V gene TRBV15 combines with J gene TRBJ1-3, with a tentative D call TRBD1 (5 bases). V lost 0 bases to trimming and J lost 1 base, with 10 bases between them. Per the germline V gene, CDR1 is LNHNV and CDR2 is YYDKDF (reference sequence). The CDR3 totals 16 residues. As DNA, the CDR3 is TGTGCCACCAGCAGAGACATCCCAGGGTCTGGAAACACCATATATTTT. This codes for CATSRDIPGSGNTIYF.

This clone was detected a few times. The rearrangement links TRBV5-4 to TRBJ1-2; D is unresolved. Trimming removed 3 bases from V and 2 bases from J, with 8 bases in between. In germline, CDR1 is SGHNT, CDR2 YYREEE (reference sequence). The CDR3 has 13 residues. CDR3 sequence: CASSSRENYGYTF. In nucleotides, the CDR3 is TGTGCCAGCAGCTCAAGGGAGAACTATGGCTACACCTTC.

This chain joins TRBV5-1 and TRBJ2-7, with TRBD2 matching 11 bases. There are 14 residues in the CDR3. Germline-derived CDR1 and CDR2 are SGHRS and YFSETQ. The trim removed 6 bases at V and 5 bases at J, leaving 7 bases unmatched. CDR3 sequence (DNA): TGCGCCAGCAAACGCCAGACTAGCGGGGACGAGCAGTACTTC. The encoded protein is CASKRQTSGDEQYF. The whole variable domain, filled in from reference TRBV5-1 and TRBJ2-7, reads KAGVTQTPRYLIKTRGQQVTLSCSPISGHRSVSWYQQTPGQGLQFLFEYFSETQRNKGNFPGRFSGRQFSNSRSEMNVSTLELGDSALYLCASKRQTSGDEQYFGPGTRLTVT.

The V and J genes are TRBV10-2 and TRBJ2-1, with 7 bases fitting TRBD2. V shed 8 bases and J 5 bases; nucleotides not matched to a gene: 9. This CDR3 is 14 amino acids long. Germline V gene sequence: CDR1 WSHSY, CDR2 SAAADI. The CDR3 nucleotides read TGCGCCAGCGGGAGCGGGGTATTCCACAATGAGCAGTTCTTC. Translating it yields CASGSGVFHNEQFF.